These T cell receptor beta chains were read from a single sample in a study of cytomegalovirus exposure and HLA in healthy donors. Sequenced by immunoSEQ multiplex PCR; TCRdb stores in-frame clones only, minus some. Counted here are 100,000 to 120,000 clones, 69% occurring once; the ten biggest clones make up under 4%. Sequenced: PBMCs. The receptor set was obtained from a man aged 30-40 years in good health and CMV-seronegative. The CDR3 runs from the conserved cysteine through the conserved F or W. Each record gives: J gene, D gene, clone size, V gene, CDR3 DNA, CDR3 protein. The D gene is left open where the match is weak. Expanded clones are given a class, and other clones once, few, many or no size at all.

>TRBJ1-2|TRBD1|NA|TRBV5-1
TGCGCCAGCAGCTTGGGGACAGGCGGGGACTATGGCTACACCTTC
CASSLGTGGDYGYTF
>TRBJ1-4|TRBD1|few|TRBV6-1
TGTGCCAGCAGGCAACTGACAGGGTTTAATGAAAAACTGTTTTTT
CASRQLTGFNEKLFF
>TRBJ1-2|TRBD1|NA|TRBV19
TGTGCCAGTAGGAGTACAGGGGGCGCTGAGTATGGCTACACCTTC
CASRSTGGAEYGYTF
>TRBJ1-1|NA|few|TRBV2
TGTGCCAGCAGTGTTCACAGGGAAGGCACTGAAGCTTTCTTT
CASSVHREGTEAFF
>TRBJ2-3|NA|few|TRBV30
TGTGCCTGGAGCCCCCGTAGCACAGATACGCAGTATTTT
CAWSPRSTDTQYF
>TRBJ2-3|TRBD2|NA|TRBV2
TGTGCCAGCAAGCGGGAGGCAACAGATACGCAGTATTTT
CASKREATDTQYF
>TRBJ2-1|NA|once|TRBV2
TGTGCCAGCAGTGAAGCCACACGGGGAGACAATGAGCAGTTCTTC
CASSEATRGDNEQFF
>TRBJ2-7|TRBD2|once|TRBV19
TGTGCCACCAAGGGACTAGCGGGCGACGAGCAGTACTTC
CATKGLAGDEQYF
>TRBJ1-2|NA|NA|TRBV7-2
TGTGCCAGCAGCCGGGTAGCGGGGAGCAATATTAACTATGGCTACACCTTC
CASSRVAGSNINYGYTF
>TRBJ2-7|NA|few|TRBV18
TGTGCCAGCTCACCACAGTTTTACAGGGACCGTTACGAGCAGTACTTC
CASSPQFYRDRYEQYF
>TRBJ2-7|TRBD1|NA|TRBV18
TGTGCCAGCTCCCCGGACAGGAATTTCTACGAGCAGTACTTC
CASSPDRNFYEQYF
>TRBJ2-3|TRBD2|NA|TRBV5-6
TGTGCCAGCAGCTTGACTAGCGGACAAACGCAGTATTTT
CASSLTSGQTQYF
>TRBJ1-4|NA|NA|TRBV21-1
TGTGCCAGCAGCGGAGGACAGAAGACTAATGAAAAACTGTTTTTT
CASSGGQKTNEKLFF
>TRBJ2-4|NA|NA|TRBV5-5
TGTGCCAGCAGCCCAGACAGAATCTGGGGAAAAAACATTCAGTACTTC
CASSPDRIWGKNIQYF
>TRBJ1-1|TRBD1|NA|TRBV11-3
TGTGCCAGCAGCCACAACGACAGGGTACAAAGGAACACTGAAGCTTTCTTT
CASSHNDRVQRNTEAFF
>TRBJ2-7|NA|NA|TRBV6-1
TGTGCCAGCAGTGATAGCTACGAGCAGTACTTC
CASSDSYEQYF
>TRBJ1-2|NA|few|TRBV4-3
TGCGCCAGCAGCCCCCAGGGAGGCGACTATGGCTACACCTTC
CASSPQGGDYGYTF
>TRBJ2-2|TRBD2|NA|TRBV18
TGTGCCAGCTCACTCGCTAGCGGACCGAACACCGGGGAGCTGTTTTTT
CASSLASGPNTGELFF
>TRBJ1-2|NA|few|TRBV6-1
TGTGCCAGCAGGAAGGACTCCTCAAGGGGCTACACCTTC
CASRKDSSRGYTF
>TRBJ1-6|NA|few|TRBV11-2
TGTGCCAGCAGCTTCGGGGTCAGCTCCTATAATTCACCTCTCCACTTT
CASSFGVSSYNSPLHF
>TRBJ2-5|TRBD2|NA|TRBV30
TGTGCCTCGGGTATCGGACTAGCGGGAGGGGAGACCCAGTACTTC
CASGIGLAGGETQYF
>TRBJ2-7|TRBD1|NA|TRBV4-3
TGCGCCAGCAGCCAGGAAATGTCCGGGACAGGCCCCTACGAGCAGTACTTC
CASSQEMSGTGPYEQYF
>TRBJ2-7|TRBD1|NA|TRBV7-2
TGTGCCAGCAGCTCGACAGGGTACGAGCAGTACTTC
CASSSTGYEQYF
>TRBJ2-7|TRBD2|NA|TRBV28
TGTGCCAGCACTCCTAGAGGAGCGGGAGGGCTCCTTGAGCAGTACTTC
CASTPRGAGGLLEQYF
>TRBJ2-3|TRBD2|NA|TRBV6-6
TGTGCCAGCAGCTATGGGACTAGCGGGAGCACAGATACGCAGTATTTT
CASSYGTSGSTDTQYF
>TRBJ2-2|TRBD1|NA|TRBV15
TGTGCCACCAGGACCCTAGGGACAGTGAACACCGGGGAGCTGTTTTTT
CATRTLGTVNTGELFF
>TRBJ2-1|TRBD2|NA|TRBV19
TGTGCCAGTAGACGCACTAGCGGGGATAAAGGGGAGCAGTTCTTC
CASRRTSGDKGEQFF
>TRBJ1-3|TRBD1|NA|TRBV4-2
TGTGCCAGCAGCCAGTTGACAGGGTCGACTGGAAACACCATATATTTT
CASSQLTGSTGNTIYF
>TRBJ1-5|NA|NA|TRBV19
TGTGCCAGTAGTAAAACGACAGTTAATAGCAATCAGCCCCAGCATTTT
CASSKTTVNSNQPQHF
>TRBJ2-1|TRBD1|NA|TRBV29-1
TGCAGCGTTGAATTGGCCGGGACAGGGGTGAATGAGCAGTTCTTC
CSVELAGTGVNEQFF
>TRBJ1-5|NA|NA|TRBV18
TGTGCCAGCTCACTTACATATAGCAATCAGCCCCAGCATTTT
CASSLTYSNQPQHF
>TRBJ1-1|NA|NA|TRBV19
TGTGCCAGCGAGGGGACACCCTCGCGGTCGGCTTTCTTT
CASEGTPSRSAFF
>TRBJ1-4|NA|few|TRBV18
TGTGCCAGCTCACCACCGGCGGGGGACCACGAAAAACTGTTTTTT
CASSPPAGDHEKLFF